Listed here are 2 T cell receptor beta chains from one sample, sequenced in a study of CD8+ T cells in alopecia areata. After isolation, RNA underwent reverse transcription to generate cDNA as the sequencing template. The table came from immunoSEQ multiplex PCR; TCRdb's copy has only in-frame clones and leaves some out. The sample carries 70,000 or so clones, roughly 30% recorded once. Treatment specified: oral pan-JAK inhibitor, 5-10 mg twice daily. The sequencing used CD8+ T cells sorted from blood, collected at week 4, from a patient treated with tofacitinib. The receptors here all came from a human donor with alopecia areata.

The CDR3 DNA follows: TGTGCCAGCAGGGGGCGTAGGGACCCCCAAGAGACCCAGTACTTC. It translates to CASRGRRDPQETQYF. The chain recombines TRBV5-6 with TRBJ2-5, with D perhaps given as TRBD1 or TRBD2 (5 bases each). This CDR3 is 15 amino acids long. The V gene's germline CDR1 is SGHDT and CDR2 YYEEEE. Trimming shortened V by 5 bases and J by 1 base, and 15 bases separated the two germline ends.

This clone has more than one count but fewer than ten. The chain is built from TRBV11-2 and TRBJ1-1; a weak D match, TRBD1 (5 bases). Between the trimmed V and J ends, which lost 0 bases and 7 bases, there was a span of 15 bases. The germline gives CDR1 SGHAT, CDR2 FQNNGV. The CDR3 loop spans 15 amino acids. CDR3 residues: CASSLEFAGFVEAFF. CDR3 nucleotides: TGTGCCAGCAGCTTAGAGTTTGCAGGGTTTGTTGAAGCTTTCTTT.